The present TCR beta chain was sequenced within a study of blood T cell repertoires in COVID-19. Clones were read by immunoSEQ multiplex PCR, and TCRdb kept only the in-frame ones, dropping some. The top ten clones hold roughly 2% of a sample with fewer than 450,000 clones, approximately 86% of them seen once. Germline loops: CDR1 SGHTA, CDR2 FQGNSA. This CDR3 is built from 14 residues. V dropped 2 bases and J dropped 0 bases, with 5 bases sitting between them. Cohort allocation depended upon clinical history that participants reported. V is TRBV7-2 and J is TRBJ1-5, with D unresolved. Source material: PBMCs or T cells enriched from blood (not recorded which). This clonotype originated in a woman between 40 and 55 years old with acute COVID-19. The CDR3 nucleotides read TGTGCCAGCAGCTTAACAAGTAGCAATCAGCCCCAGCATTTT. This translates into CASSLTSSNQPQHF.